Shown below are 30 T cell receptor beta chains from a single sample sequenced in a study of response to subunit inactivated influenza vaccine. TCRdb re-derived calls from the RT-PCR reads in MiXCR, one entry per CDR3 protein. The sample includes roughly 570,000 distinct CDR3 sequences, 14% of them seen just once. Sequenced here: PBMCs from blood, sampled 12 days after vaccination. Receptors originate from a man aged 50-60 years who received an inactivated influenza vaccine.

The CDR3, as DNA: TGTGCCACCAGTGAGTACAAAGAAGAGACCCAGTACTTC. Amino acid sequence: CATSEYKEETQYF. V usage is TRBV24-1 and J usage is TRBJ2-5; D is uncertain. V shed 4 bases and J shed 3 bases, with 8 bases lying between them. The germline gives CDR1 KGHDR, CDR2 SFDVKD. This CDR3 has 13 amino acids.

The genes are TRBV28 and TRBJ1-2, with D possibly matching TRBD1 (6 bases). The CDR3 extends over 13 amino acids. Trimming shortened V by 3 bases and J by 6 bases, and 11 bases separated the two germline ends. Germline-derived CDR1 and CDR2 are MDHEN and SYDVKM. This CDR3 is CASSFTRGDGYTF. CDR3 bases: TGTGCCAGCAGTTTTACCAGGGGTGATGGCTACACCTTC.

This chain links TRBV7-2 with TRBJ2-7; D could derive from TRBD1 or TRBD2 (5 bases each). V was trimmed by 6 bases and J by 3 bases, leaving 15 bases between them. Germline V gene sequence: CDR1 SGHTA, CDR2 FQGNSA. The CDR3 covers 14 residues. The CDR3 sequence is CASRPRDGIYEQYF. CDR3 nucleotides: TGTGCCAGCAGACCCCGGGACGGAATCTACGAGCAGTACTTC.

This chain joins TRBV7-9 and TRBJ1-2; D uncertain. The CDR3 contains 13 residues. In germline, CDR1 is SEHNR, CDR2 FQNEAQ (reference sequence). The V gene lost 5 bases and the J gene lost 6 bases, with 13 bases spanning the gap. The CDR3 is CASSHWPPDGYTF. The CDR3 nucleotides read TGTGCCAGCAGCCACTGGCCGCCGGATGGCTACACCTTC.

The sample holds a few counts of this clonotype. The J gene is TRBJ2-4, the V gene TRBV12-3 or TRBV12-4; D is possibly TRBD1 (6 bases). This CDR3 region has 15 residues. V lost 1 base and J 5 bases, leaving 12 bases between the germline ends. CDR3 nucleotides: TGTGCCAGCAGTTTAGGGCAGGGGTTCCAAAACATTCAGTACTTC. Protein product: CASSLGQGFQNIQYF.

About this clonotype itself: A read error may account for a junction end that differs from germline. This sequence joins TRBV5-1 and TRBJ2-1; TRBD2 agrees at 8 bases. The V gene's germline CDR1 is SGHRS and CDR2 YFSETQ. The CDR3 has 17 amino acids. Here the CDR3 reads CASSHQSGSSSYSEQFF. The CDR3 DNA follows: TGCGCCAGCAGCCATCAGAGCGGGAGTTCGTCCTACAGTGAGCAGTTCTTC.

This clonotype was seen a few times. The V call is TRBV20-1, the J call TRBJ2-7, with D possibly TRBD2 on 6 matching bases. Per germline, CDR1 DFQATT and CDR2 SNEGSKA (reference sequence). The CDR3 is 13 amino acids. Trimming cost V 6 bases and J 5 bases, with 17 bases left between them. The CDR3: CSAGGLAVDEQYF. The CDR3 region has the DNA TGCAGTGCGGGTGGTTTAGCGGTTGACGAGCAGTACTTC.

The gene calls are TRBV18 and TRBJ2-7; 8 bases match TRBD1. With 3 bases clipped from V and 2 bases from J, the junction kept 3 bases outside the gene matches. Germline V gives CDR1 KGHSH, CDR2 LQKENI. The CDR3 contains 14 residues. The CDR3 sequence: CASSPKDRAYEQYF. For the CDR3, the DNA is TGTGCCAGCTCACCTAAGGACAGGGCCTACGAGCAGTACTTC.

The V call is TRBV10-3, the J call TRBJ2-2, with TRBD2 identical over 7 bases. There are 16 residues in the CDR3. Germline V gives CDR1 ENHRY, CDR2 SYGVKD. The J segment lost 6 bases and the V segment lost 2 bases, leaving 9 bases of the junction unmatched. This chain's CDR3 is CAISEPSGGRAGELFF. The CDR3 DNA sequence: TGTGCCATCAGTGAGCCTAGCGGTGGGCGGGCCGGGGAGCTGTTTTTT.

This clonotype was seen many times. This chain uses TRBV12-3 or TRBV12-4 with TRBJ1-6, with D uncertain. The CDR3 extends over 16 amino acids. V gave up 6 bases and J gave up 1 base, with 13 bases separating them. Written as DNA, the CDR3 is TGTGCCAGCAGGGGATCATTAGGGTCCTATAATTCACCCCTCCACTTT. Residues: CASRGSLGSYNSPLHF.

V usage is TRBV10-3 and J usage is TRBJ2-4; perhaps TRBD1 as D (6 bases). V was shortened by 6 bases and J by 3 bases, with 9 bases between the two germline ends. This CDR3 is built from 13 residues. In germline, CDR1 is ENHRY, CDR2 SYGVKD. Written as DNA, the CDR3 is TGTGCCATCAGGCCGGACAGCAAAAACATTCAGTACTTC. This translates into CAIRPDSKNIQYF.

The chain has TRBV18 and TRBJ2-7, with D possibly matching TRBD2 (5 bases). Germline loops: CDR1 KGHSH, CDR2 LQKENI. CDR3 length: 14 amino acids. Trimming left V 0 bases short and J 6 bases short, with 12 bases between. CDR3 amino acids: CASSPPSGTSEQYF. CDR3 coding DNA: TGTGCCAGCTCACCACCTTCGGGAACGTCCGAGCAGTACTTC. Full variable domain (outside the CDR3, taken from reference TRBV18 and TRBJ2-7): NAGVMQNPRHLVRRRGQEARLRCSPMKGHSHVYWYRQLPEEGLKFMVYLQKENIIDESGMPKERFSAEFPKEGPSILRIQQVVRGDSAAYFCASSPPSGTSEQYFGPGTRLTVT.

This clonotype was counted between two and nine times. The CDR3 bases are TGTGCCAGCAGCTTGGCAGGGCGCTCGGGGGAGACCCAGTACTTC. This gives the protein CASSLAGRSGETQYF. V usage is TRBV5-6 and J usage is TRBJ2-5; perhaps D is TRBD1 or TRBD2 (5 bases each). The CDR3 loop spans 15 amino acids. Per the germline V gene, CDR1 is SGHDT and CDR2 is YYEEEE. The germline V and J ends were trimmed by 0 bases and 5 bases, with 14 bases remaining between them.

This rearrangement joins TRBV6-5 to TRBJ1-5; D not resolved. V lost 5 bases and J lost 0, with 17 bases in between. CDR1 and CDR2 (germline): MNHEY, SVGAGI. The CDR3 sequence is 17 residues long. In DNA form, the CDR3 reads TGTGCCAGCAGTCCCTCGGGATATGAGTATAGCAATCAGCCCCAGCATTTT. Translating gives CASSPSGYEYSNQPQHF.

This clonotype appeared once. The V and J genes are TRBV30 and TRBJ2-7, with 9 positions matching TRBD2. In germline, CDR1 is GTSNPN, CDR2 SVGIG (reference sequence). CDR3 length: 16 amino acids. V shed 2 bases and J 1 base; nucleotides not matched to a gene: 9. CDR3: CAWSRPPSGGSYEQYF. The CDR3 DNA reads TGTGCCTGGAGTCGACCCCCCAGCGGGGGGTCCTACGAGCAGTACTTC.

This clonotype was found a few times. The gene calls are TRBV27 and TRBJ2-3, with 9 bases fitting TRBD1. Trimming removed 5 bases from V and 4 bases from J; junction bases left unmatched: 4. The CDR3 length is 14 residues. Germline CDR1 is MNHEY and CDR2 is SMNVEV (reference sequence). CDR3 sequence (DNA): TGTGCCAGCAGTACAGGGGGCGGCGCAGATACGCAGTATTTT. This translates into CASSTGGGADTQYF.

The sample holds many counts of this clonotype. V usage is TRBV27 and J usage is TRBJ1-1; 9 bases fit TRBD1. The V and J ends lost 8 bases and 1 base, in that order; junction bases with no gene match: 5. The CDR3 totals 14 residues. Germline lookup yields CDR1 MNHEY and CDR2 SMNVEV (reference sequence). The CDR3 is CASWTGDWNTEAFF. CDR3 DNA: TGTGCCAGCTGGACAGGGGATTGGAACACTGAAGCTTTCTTT.

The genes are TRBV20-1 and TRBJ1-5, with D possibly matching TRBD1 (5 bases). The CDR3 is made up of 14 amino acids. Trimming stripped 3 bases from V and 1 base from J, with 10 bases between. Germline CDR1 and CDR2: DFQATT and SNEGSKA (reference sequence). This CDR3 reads CSASKGPSNQPQHF. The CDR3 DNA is TGCAGTGCTAGTAAGGGACCCAGCAATCAGCCCCAGCATTTT.

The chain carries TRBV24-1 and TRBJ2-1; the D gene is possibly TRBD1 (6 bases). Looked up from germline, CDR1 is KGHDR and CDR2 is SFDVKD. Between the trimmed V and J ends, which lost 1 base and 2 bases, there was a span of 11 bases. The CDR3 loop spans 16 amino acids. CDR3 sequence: CATSDFPTGPYNEQFF. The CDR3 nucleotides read TGTGCCACCAGTGATTTTCCCACAGGGCCCTACAATGAGCAGTTCTTC.

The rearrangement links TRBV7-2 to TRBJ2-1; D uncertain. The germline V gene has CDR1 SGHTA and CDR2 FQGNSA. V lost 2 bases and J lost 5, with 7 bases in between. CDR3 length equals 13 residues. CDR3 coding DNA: TGTGCCAGCAGCTTATCACAAGACAATGAGCAGTTCTTC. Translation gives CASSLSQDNEQFF.

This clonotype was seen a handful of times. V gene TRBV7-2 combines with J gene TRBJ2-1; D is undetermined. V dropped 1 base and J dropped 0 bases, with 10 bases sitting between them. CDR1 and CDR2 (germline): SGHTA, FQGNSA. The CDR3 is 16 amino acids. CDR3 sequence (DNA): TGTGCCAGCAGCTTAGTAGTACTTAGCTCCTACAATGAGCAGTTCTTC. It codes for CASSLVVLSSYNEQFF.

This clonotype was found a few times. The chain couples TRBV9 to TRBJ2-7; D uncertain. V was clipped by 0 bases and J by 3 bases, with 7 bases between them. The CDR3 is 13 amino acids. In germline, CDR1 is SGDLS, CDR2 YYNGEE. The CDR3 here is CASSVDGRYEQYF. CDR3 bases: TGTGCCAGCAGCGTAGATGGGCGCTACGAGCAGTACTTC.

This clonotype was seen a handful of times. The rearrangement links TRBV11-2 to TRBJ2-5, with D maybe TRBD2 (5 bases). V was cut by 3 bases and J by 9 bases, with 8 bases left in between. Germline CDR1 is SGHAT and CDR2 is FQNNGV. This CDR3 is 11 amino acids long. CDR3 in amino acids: CASSFTSSQYF. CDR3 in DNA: TGTGCCAGCAGCTTCACTAGTTCCCAGTACTTC.

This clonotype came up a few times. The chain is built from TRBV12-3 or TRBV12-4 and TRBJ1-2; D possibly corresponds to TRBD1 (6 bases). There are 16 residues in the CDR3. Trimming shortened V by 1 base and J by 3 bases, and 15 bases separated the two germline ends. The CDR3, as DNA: TGTGCCAGCAGTTTAGGGAGGGCAGGGGTTGACTATGGCTACACCTTC. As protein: CASSLGRAGVDYGYTF.

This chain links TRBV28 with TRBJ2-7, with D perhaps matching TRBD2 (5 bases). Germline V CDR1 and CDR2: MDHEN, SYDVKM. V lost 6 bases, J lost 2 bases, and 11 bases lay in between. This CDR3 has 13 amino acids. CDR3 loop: CASSNPGTYEQYF. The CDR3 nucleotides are TGTGCCAGCAGCAATCCGGGAACCTACGAGCAGTACTTC. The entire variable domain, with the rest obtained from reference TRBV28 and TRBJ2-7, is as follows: DVKVTQSSRYLVKRTGEKVFLECVQDMDHENMFWYRQDPGLGLRLIYFSYDVKMKEKGDIPEGYSVSREKKERFSLILESASTNQTSMYLCASSNPGTYEQYFGPGTRLTVT.

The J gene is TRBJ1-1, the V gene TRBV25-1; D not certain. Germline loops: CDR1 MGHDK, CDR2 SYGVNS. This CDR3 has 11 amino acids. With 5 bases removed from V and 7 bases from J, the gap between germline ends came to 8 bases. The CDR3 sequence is CASSTSLEAFF. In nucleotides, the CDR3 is TGTGCCAGCAGTACATCTCTTGAAGCTTTCTTT.

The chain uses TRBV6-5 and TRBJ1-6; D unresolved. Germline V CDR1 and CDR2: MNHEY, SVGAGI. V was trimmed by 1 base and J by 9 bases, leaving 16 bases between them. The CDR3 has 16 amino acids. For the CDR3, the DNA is TGTGCCAGCAGTTACTTATTAAGGGAGTTTGGTTCACCCCTCCACTTT. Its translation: CASSYLLREFGSPLHF.

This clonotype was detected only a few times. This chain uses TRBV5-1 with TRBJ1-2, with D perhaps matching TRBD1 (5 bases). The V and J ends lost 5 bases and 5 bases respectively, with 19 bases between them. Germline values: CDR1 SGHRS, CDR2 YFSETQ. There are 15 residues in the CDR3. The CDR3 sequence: CASRETAGRVYGYTF. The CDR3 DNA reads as TGCGCCAGCAGGGAGACAGCCGGTCGGGTTTATGGCTACACCTTC.

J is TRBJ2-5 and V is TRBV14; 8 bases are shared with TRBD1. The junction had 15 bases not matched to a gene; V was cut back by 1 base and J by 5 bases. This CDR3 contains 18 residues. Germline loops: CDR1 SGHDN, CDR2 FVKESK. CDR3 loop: CASSQALGGRGRRETQYF. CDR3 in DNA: TGTGCCAGCAGCCAAGCTCTTGGGGGCAGGGGGCGCCGGGAGACCCAGTACTTC.

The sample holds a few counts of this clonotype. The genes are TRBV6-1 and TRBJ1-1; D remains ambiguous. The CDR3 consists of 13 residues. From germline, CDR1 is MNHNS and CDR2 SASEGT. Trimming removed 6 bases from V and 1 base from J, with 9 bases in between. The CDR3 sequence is CASSAGPNTEAFF. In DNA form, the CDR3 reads TGTGCCAGCAGCGCCGGACCGAACACTGAAGCTTTCTTT.